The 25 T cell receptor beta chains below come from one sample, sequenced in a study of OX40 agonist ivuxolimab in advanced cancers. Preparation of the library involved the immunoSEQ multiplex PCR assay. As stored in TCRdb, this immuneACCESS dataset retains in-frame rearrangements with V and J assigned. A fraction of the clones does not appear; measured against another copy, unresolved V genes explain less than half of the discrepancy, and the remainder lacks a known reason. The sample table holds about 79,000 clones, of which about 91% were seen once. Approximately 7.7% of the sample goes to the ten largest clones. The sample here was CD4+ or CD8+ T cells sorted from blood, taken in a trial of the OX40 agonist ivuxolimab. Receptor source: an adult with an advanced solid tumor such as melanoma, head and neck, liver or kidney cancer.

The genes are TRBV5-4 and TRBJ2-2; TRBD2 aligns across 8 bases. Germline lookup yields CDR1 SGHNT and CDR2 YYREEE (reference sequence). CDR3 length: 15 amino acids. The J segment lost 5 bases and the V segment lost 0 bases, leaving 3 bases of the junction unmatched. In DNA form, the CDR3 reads TGTGCCAGCAGCTTGGGACTAGCGAGTACCGGGGAGCTGTTTTTT. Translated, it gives CASSLGLASTGELFF.

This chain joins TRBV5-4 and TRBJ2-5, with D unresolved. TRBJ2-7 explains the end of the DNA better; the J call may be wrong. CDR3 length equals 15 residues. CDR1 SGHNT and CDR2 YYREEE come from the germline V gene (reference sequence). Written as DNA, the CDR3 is TGTGCCAGCAGCTTGAACACCCTACCAACCTACGAGCAGTACTTC. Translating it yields CASSLNTLPTYEQYF.

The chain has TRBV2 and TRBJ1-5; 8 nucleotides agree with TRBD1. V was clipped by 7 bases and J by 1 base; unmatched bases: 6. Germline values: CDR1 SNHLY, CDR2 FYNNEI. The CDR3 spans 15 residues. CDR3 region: CASNLQGVSNQPQHF. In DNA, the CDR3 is TGTGCCAGCAACCTACAGGGGGTGAGCAATCAGCCCCAGCATTTT.

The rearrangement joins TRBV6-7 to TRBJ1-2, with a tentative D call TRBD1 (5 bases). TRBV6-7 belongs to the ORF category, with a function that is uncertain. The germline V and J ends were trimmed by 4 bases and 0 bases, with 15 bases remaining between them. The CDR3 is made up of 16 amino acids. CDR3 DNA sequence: TGTGCCAGCAGTTTTGAGGGGCCAAAGTCTAACTATGGCTACACCTTC. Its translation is CASSFEGPKSNYGYTF.

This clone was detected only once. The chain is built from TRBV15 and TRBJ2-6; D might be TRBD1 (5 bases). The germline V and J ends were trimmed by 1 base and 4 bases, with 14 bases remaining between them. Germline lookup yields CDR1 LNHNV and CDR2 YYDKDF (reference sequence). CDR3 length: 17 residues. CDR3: CATSRGKGIGGANVLTF. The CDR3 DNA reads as TGTGCCACCAGCAGAGGAAAGGGGATAGGCGGGGCCAACGTCCTGACTTTC.

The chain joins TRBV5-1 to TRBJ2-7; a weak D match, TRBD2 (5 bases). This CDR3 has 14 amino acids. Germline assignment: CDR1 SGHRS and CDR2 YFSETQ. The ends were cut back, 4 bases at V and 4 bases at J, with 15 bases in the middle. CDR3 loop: CASSTEGPPYEQYF. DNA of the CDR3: TGCGCCAGCAGCACCGAGGGCCCACCTTACGAGCAGTACTTC. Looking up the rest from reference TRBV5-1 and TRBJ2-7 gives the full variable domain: KAGVTQTPRYLIKTRGQQVTLSCSPISGHRSVSWYQQTPGQGLQFLFEYFSETQRNKGNFPGRFSGRQFSNSRSEMNVSTLELGDSALYLCASSTEGPPYEQYFGPGTRLTVT.

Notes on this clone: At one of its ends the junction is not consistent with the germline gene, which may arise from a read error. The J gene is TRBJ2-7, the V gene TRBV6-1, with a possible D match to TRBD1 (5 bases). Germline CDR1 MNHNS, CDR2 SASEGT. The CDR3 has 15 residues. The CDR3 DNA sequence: TGTGCCAGCAGTGTTCCCAGGGAACCCTCCCACGAGCAGTACTTC. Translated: CASSVPREPSHEQYF.

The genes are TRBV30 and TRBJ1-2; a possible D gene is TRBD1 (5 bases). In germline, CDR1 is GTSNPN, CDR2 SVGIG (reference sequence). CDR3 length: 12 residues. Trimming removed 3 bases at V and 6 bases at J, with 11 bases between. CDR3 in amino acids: CAWSRDLNGYTF. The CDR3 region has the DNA TGTGCCTGGAGCAGGGATCTCAATGGCTACACCTTC.

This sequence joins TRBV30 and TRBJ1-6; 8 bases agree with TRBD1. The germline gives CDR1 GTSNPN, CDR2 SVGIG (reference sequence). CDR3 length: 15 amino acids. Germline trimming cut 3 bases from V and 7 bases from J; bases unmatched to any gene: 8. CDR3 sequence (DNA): TGTGCCTGGAGGTACTCTGGGACAGGAAATTCACCCCTCCACTTT. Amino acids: CAWRYSGTGNSPLHF.

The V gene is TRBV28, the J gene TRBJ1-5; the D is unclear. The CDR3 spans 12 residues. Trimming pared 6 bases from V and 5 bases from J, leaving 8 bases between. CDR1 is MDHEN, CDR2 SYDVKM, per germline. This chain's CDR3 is CASRSPYQPQHF. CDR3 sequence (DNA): TGTGCCAGCAGATCCCCCTATCAGCCCCAGCATTTT.

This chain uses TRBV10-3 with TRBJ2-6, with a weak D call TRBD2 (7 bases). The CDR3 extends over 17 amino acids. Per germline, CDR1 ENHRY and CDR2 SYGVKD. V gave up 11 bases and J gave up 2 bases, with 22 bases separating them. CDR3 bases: TGTGCCCCACATCGGGGGGCCGGGCTGACTGGGGCCAACGTCCTGACTTTC. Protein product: CAPHRGAGLTGANVLTF.

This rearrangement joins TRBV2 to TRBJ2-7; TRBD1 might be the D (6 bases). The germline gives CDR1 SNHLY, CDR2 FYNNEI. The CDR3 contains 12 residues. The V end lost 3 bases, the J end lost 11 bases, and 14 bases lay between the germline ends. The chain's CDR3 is CASSDSGVKEYF. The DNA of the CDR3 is TGTGCCAGCAGTGACTCAGGGGTGAAGGAGTACTTC.

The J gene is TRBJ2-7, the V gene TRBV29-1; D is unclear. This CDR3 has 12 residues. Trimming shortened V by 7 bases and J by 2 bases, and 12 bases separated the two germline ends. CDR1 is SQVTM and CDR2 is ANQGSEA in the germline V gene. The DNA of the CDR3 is TGCAGCGCCGGCGGCGGACCCTACGAGCAGTACTTC. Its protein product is CSAGGGPYEQYF.

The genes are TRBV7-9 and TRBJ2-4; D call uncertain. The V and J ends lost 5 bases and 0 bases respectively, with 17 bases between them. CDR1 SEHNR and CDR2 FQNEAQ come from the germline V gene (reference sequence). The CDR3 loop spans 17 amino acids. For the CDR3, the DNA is TGTGCCAGCAGCCCCCATGGCGTACATTTAGCCAAAAACATTCAGTACTTC. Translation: CASSPHGVHLAKNIQYF. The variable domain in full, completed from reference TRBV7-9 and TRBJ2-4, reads DTGVSQNPRHKITKRGQNVTFRCDPISEHNRLYWYRQTLGQGPEFLTYFQNEAQLEKSRLLSDRFSAERPKGSFSTLEIQRTEQGDSAMYLCASSPHGVHLAKNIQYFGAGTRLSVL.

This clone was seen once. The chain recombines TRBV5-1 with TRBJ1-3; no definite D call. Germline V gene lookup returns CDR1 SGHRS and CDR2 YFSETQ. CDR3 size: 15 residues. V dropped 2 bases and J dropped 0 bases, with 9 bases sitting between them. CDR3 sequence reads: CASSFDGISGNTIYF. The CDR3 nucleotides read TGCGCCAGCAGCTTTGACGGGATCTCTGGAAACACCATATATTTT.

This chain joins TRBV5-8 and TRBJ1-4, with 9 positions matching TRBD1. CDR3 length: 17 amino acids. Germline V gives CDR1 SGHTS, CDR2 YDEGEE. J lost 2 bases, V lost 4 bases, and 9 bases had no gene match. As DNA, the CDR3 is TGTGCCAGCAGCGACATCTGGACAGGGGCGACTAATGAAAAACTGTTTTTT. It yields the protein CASSDIWTGATNEKLFF.

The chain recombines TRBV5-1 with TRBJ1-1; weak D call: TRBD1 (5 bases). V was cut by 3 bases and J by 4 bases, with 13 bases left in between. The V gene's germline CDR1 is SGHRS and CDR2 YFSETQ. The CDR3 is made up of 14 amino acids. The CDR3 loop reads CASSWGDERTEAFF. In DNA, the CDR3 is TGCGCCAGCAGCTGGGGGGACGAACGCACTGAAGCTTTCTTT.

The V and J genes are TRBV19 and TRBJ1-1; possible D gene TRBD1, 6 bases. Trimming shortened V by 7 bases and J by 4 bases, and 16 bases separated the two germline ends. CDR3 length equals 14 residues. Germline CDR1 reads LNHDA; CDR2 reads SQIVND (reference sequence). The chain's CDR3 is CASIHRETGTEAFF. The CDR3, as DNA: TGTGCCAGTATACACAGGGAAACCGGCACTGAAGCTTTCTTT.

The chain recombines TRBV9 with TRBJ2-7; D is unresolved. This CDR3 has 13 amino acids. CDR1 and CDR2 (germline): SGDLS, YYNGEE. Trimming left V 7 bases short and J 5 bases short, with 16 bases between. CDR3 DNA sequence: TGTGCCAGCGGGCAGACCCCAAGGGACGAGCAGTACTTC. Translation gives CASGQTPRDEQYF.

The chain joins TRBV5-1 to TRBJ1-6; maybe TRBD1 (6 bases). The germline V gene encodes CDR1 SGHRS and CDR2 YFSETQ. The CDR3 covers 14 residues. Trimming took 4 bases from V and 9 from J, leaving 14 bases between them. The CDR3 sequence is CASSPDSYGSPLHF. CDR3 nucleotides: TGCGCCAGCAGCCCGGACAGCTATGGTTCACCCCTCCACTTT.

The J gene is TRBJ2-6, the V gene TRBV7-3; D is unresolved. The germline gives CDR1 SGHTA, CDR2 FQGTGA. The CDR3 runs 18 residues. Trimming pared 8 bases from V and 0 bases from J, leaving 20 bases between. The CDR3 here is CASAPHSGVGSGANVLTF. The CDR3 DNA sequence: TGTGCCAGCGCTCCCCACAGTGGTGTGGGCTCTGGGGCCAACGTCCTGACTTTC.

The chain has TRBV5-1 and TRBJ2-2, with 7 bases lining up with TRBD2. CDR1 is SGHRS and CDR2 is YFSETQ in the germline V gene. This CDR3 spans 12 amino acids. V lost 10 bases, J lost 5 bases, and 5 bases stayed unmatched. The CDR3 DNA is TGCGCCTCCAAGCGGGGAACCGGGGAGCTGTTTTTT. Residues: CASKRGTGELFF.

This chain's CDR3 is CASSLDANTEAFF. In DNA form, the CDR3 reads TGTGCCAGCAGCCTCGACGCGAACACTGAAGCTTTCTTT. J is TRBJ1-1 and V is TRBV7-3, with no clear D. From germline, CDR1 is SGHTA and CDR2 FQGTGA. This CDR3 has 13 amino acids. The V end was cut by 5 bases, the J end by 1 base, with 8 bases between.

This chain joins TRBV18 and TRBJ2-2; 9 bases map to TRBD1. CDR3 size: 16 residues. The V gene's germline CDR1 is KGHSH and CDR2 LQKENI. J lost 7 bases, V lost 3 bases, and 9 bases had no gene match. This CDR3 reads CASSPLTGGAGGELFF. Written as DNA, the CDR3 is TGTGCCAGCTCACCCCTTACAGGGGGCGCCGGCGGGGAGCTGTTTTTT.

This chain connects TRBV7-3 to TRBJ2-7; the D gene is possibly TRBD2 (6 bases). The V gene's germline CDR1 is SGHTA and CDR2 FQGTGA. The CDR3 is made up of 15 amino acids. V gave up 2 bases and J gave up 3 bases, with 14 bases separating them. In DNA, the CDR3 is TGTGCCAGCAGCTTAGCCCGCGGGATGGACTACGAGCAGTACTTC. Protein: CASSLARGMDYEQYF.